Included here is one T cell receptor beta chain sequence, with context. In the original analysis: Amplification with reference gene primers provided the estimates of nucleated cell counts. The data were produced by immunoSEQ multiplex PCR, yet TCRdb's version contains in-frame clones alone and is incomplete. V and J calls and clone size are copied from that table; D and trimming were computed from the DNA. The data show some 140,000 clones, approximately 86% seen once. The data are from a study of blood T cell repertoires in COVID-19. In the study overall: Material from acute and convalescent COVID-19 was sourced from the United States, Italy and Spain. In each case, the material was cDNA or gDNA derived from T cells, B-cell-depleted T cells, or PBMCs.

Germline V lookup: CDR1 LGHNA, CDR2 YNFKEQ. The V gene end was trimmed by 1 base and the J gene end by 2 bases; junction bases not matched to a gene: 5. The CDR3 extends over 17 amino acids. The receptor was derived from a woman aged 50 to 60 who had recovered from COVID-19. The V call is TRBV4-2, the J call TRBJ2-2, with TRBD1 identical over 9 bases. Sequenced material: peripheral blood. In DNA, the CDR3 is TGTGCCAGCAGCCAAGTTGGACAGGGGCCCAACACCGGGGAGCTGTTTTTT. Amino acid sequence: CASSQVGQGPNTGELFF.